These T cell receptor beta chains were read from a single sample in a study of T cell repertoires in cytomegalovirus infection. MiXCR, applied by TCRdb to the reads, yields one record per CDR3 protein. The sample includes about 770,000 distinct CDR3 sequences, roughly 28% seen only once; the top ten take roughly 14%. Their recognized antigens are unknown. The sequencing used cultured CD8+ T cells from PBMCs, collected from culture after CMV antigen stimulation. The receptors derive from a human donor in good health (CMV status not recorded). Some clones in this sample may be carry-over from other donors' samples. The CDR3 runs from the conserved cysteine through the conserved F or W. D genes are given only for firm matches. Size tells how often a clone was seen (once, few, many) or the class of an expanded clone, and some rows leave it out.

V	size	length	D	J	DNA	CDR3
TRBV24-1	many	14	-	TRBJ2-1	TGTGCCACCAGTTCATGGGAGACCGACAATGAGCAGTTCTTC	CATSSWETDNEQFF
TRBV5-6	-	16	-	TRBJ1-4	TGTGCCAGCAGCCGTCGGGGGTGGGCAACTAATGAAAAACTGTTTTTT	CASSRRGWATNEKLFF
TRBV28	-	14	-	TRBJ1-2	TGTGCCAGCAGTTTTCACAGGGTTTATTATGGCTACACCTTC	CASSFHRVYYGYTF
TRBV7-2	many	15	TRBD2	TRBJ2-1	TGTGCCAGCAGCTCTTGGACTAGCGGGGGCAATGAGCAGTTCTTC	CASSSWTSGGNEQFF
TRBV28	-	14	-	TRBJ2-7	TGTGCCAGCAGTTTATGGACGGGATTGCGCGAGCAGTACTTC	CASSLWTGLREQYF
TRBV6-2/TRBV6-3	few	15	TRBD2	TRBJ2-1	TGTGCCAGCGCCACCCTTAGCGGGGCCGTAGTTGAGCAGTTCTTC	CASATLSGAVVEQFF
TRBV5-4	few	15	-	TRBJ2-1	TGTGCCAGCAGCTGGGGACCTCGTAAGTACAATGAGCAGTTCTTC	CASSWGPRKYNEQFF
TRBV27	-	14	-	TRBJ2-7	TGTGCCAGCAGTCAGGGATTTCGCCCCTACGAGCAGTACTTC	CASSQGFRPYEQYF
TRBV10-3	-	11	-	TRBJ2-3	TGTGCCATCAGTGATGCAGATACGCAGTATTTT	CAISDADTQYF
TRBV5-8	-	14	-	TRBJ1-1	TGTGCCAGCAACTTAGGATCCACGAACACTGAAGCTTTCTTT	CASNLGSTNTEAFF
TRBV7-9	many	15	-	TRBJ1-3	TGTGCCAGCAGCGGAGGACAGTACTCTGGAAACACCATATATTTT	CASSGGQYSGNTIYF
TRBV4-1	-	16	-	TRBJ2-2	TGTGCCAGCAGCCAAGACACTAGCACGAACACCGGGGAGCTGTTTTTT	CASSQDTSTNTGELFF
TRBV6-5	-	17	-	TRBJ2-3	TGTGCCAGCAGTTACTCGAGTTGGGGGGCGAGCACAGATACGCAGTATTTT	CASSYSSWGASTDTQYF
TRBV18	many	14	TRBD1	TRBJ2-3	TGTGCCAGCTCACCGGGACAGCCGAGAGATACGCAGTATTTT	CASSPGQPRDTQYF
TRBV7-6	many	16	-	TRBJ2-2	TGTGCCAGCAGCTTAGGCAGTCAGGGTGGAACCTGGGAGCTGTTTTTT	CASSLGSQGGTWELFF
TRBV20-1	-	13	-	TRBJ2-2	TGCAGTGGTGAGGGGGAGAACACCGGGGAGCTGTTTTTT	CSGEGENTGELFF
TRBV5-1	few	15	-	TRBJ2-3	TGCGCCAGCAGCCCGAGCGGGCAGAATGGGGATACGCAGTATTTT	CASSPSGQNGDTQYF
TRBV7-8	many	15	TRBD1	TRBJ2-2	TGTGCCAGCAGCAAAGCCGGGACAGGGACCGGGGAGCTGTTTTTT	CASSKAGTGTGELFF
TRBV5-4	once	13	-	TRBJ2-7	TGTGCCAGCACCTCACGTTCCTCCTACGAGCAGTACTTC	CASTSRSSYEQYF
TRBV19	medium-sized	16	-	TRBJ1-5	TGTGCCAGTAGTTTCCGGCGGACCCTGGGGGATCAGCCCCAGCATTTT	CASSFRRTLGDQPQHF
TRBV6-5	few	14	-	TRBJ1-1	TGTGCCAGCAGTGCTGGACTGGGGAACACTGAAGCTTTCTTT	CASSAGLGNTEAFF
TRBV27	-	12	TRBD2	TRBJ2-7	TGTGCCAGCAGCACGGGACTACCCGAGCAGTACTTC	CASSTGLPEQYF
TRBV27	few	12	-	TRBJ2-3	TGTGCCAGCAGTTTAACGGCAGGGTCGCAGTATTTT	CASSLTAGSQYF
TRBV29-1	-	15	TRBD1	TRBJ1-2	TGCAGCGTTGTGAAGACAGGGGGGGTAGACTATGGCTACACCTTC	CSVVKTGGVDYGYTF
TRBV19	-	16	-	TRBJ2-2	TGTGCCAGTAGTATAGAGGGCCGCCTAGGGACCGGGGAGCTGTTTTTT	CASSIEGRLGTGELFF
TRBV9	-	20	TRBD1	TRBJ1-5	TGTGCCAGCAGCGTAGGAAGCATCACAGGGGGAGTGGATGGCAATCAGCCCCAGCATTTT	CASSVGSITGGVDGNQPQHF
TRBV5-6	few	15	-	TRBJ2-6	TGTGCCAGCATAGGTACTAGCTCTGGGGCCAACGTCCTGACTTTC	CASIGTSSGANVLTF
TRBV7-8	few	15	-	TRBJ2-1	TGTGCCAGCAGCTTATATCGCCCACAGGTCAGTGAGCAGTTCTTC	CASSLYRPQVSEQFF
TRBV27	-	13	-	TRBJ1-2	TGTGCCAGCAGTGGACAGTCGTTCTATGGCTACACCTTC	CASSGQSFYGYTF
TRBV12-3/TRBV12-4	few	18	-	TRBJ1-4	TGTGCCAGCAGTCCAGGGACACCCGAACTAGGCTCAAATGAAAAACTGTTTTTT	CASSPGTPELGSNEKLFF
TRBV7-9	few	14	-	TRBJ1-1	TGTGCCAGCAGCCTGGTAAACTTGGGCACTGAAGCTTTCTTT	CASSLVNLGTEAFF
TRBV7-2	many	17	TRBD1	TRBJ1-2	TGTGCCAGCAGCTACTACGTGGGACAGGGTAAAGACGGAGGCTACACCTTC	CASSYYVGQGKDGGYTF
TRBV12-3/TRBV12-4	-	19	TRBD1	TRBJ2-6	TGTGCCAGCACCTCCAGCCGCCAGGGGGTGATCCCTGGGGCCAACGTCCTGACTTTC	CASTSSRQGVIPGANVLTF
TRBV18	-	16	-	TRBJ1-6	TGTGCCAGCTCACCCGACAGCCCGAGGAGGAATTCACCCCTCCACTTT	CASSPDSPRRNSPLHF
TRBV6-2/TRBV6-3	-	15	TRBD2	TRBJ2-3	TGTGCCAGCAGGACCGGGACTACCGGCACAGATACGCAGTATTTT	CASRTGTTGTDTQYF